These 21 T cell receptor beta chains came from one sample sequenced in a study of STAT5B mutations in CD4+ large granular lymphocyte leukemia. Clones were sequenced by immunoSEQ multiplex PCR, and TCRdb holds only the in-frame ones, with some missing. Among about 35,000 clones, roughly 65% were seen once, and the ten largest hold around 2%. Sequencing was carried out using CD4+ T cells from blood buffy coats. The origin of the receptors is a human donor in good health.

This clone was recorded only once. CDR3 sequence (DNA): TGTGCCAGCTCACCTGAGGGGACCGGTAATTCACCCCTCCACTTT. Translating it yields CASSPEGTGNSPLHF. The chain employs TRBV18 and TRBJ1-6, with D maybe TRBD1 (5 bases). This CDR3 has 15 residues. Germline values: CDR1 KGHSH, CDR2 LQKENI. V lost 3 bases, J lost 6 bases, and 12 bases lay in between.

The V gene is TRBV2, the J gene TRBJ2-5; D call uncertain. The CDR3 extends over 15 amino acids. Germline V gene lookup returns CDR1 SNHLY and CDR2 FYNNEI. The V end was cut by 3 bases, the J end by 1 base, with 12 bases between. The CDR3 here is CASSDLNRVQETQYF. The CDR3 DNA sequence: TGTGCCAGCAGTGACCTAAACAGAGTCCAAGAGACCCAGTACTTC.

The gene calls are TRBV2 and TRBJ2-5; no clear D gene. Germline loops: CDR1 SNHLY, CDR2 FYNNEI. CDR3 length equals 14 residues. The V end was cut by 4 bases, the J end by 2 bases, with 11 bases between. This CDR3 is CASSGRLMQETQYF. CDR3 bases: TGTGCCAGCAGTGGTCGGCTAATGCAAGAGACCCAGTACTTC. Variable domain in full (rest from reference TRBV2 and TRBJ2-5): EPEVTQTPSHQVTQMGQEVILRCVPISNHLYFYWYRQILGQKVEFLVSFYNNEISEKSEIFDDQFSVERPDGSNFTLKIRSTKLEDSAMYFCASSGRLMQETQYFGPGTRLLVL.

This chain uses TRBV6-1 with TRBJ2-5, with D maybe TRBD1 (6 bases). The V gene lost 1 base and the J gene lost 5 bases, with 8 bases spanning the gap. CDR1 is MNHNS and CDR2 is SASEGT in the germline V gene. The CDR3 contains 13 residues. Written as DNA, the CDR3 is TGTGCCAGCAGTGAAGTGAGGGGGGAGACCCAGTACTTC. Amino acids: CASSEVRGETQYF.

This clone showed up just once. V gene TRBV5-7 combines with J gene TRBJ1-2; 10 nucleotides agree with TRBD1. Being an ORF, TRBV5-7 has a function that is uncertain. J lost 0 bases, V lost 4 bases, and 15 bases had no gene match. The CDR3 runs to 19 residues. CDR3 amino acids: CASSTRQGARIPSNYGYTF. The CDR3 DNA reads TGTGCCAGCAGCACCCGACAGGGGGCGAGAATCCCCTCTAACTATGGCTACACCTTC.

The CDR3 coding sequence is TGTGCTAGTGGTCCACAGGGGGCGCGTTACAATGAGCAGTTCTTC. It encodes CASGPQGARYNEQFF. The chain is built from TRBV12-5 and TRBJ2-1, with TRBD1 matching 9 bases. Germline trimming cut 5 bases from V and 4 bases from J; bases unmatched to any gene: 6. This CDR3 has 15 amino acids. The germline CDR1 and CDR2 sequences are LGHNT and FRNRAP.

This clone appeared a few times. This chain connects TRBV18 to TRBJ1-2, with 7 nucleotides matching TRBD1. Germline V gene sequence: CDR1 KGHSH, CDR2 LQKENI. The CDR3 consists of 13 residues. V was clipped by 6 bases and J by 6 bases; unmatched bases: 7. CDR3 sequence: CASSNQGGDGYTF. The CDR3 DNA follows: TGTGCCAGCTCGAACCAGGGGGGTGATGGCTACACCTTC. The full variable domain, in which reference TRBV18 and TRBJ1-2 provide the parts outside the CDR3, is NAGVMQNPRHLVRRRGQEARLRCSPMKGHSHVYWYRQLPEEGLKFMVYLQKENIIDESGMPKERFSAEFPKEGPSILRIQQVVRGDSAAYFCASSNQGGDGYTFGSGTRLTVV.

V usage is TRBV5-1 and J usage is TRBJ1-1; D unresolved. V shed 0 bases and J shed 1 base, with 10 bases lying between them. The germline gives CDR1 SGHRS, CDR2 YFSETQ. The CDR3 contains 15 residues. The CDR3 loop is CASSLAGQKNTEAFF. CDR3 nucleotide sequence: TGCGCCAGCAGCTTGGCCGGTCAAAAGAACACTGAAGCTTTCTTT.

The chain joins TRBV10-3 to TRBJ2-1; D tentatively fits TRBD1 or TRBD2 (5 bases each). The CDR3 is 14 amino acids. The ends were cut back, 3 bases at V and 4 bases at J, with 10 bases in the middle. CDR1 is ENHRY and CDR2 is SYGVKD in the germline V gene. CDR3 in amino acids: CAISDEGPYNEQFF. The CDR3 DNA sequence: TGTGCCATCAGTGACGAGGGGCCTTACAATGAGCAGTTCTTC.

The J gene is TRBJ1-2, the V gene TRBV7-2; TRBD1 agrees at 11 bases. CDR1 is SGHTA and CDR2 is FQGNSA in the germline V gene. The CDR3 is 13 residues long. The V segment lost 7 bases and the J segment 6 bases; nucleotides outside the gene matches: 4. For the CDR3, the DNA is TGTGCCAGCACCTGGACAGGGGGCAATGGCTACACCTTC. The encoded protein is CASTWTGGNGYTF.

The CDR3 loop reads CASSLVATANTGELFF. The CDR3, as DNA: TGCGCCAGCAGCTTGGTCGCGACAGCGAACACCGGGGAGCTGTTTTTT. The rearrangement uses TRBV5-1 and TRBJ2-2; D possibly corresponds to TRBD1 (5 bases). V was shortened by 0 bases and J by 0 bases, with 9 bases between the two germline ends. There are 16 residues in the CDR3. Germline V gives CDR1 SGHRS, CDR2 YFSETQ.

The V and J genes are TRBV19 and TRBJ2-3, with D possibly matching TRBD2 (5 bases). Between the trimmed V and J ends, which lost 5 bases and 0 bases, there was a span of 15 bases. The V gene's germline CDR1 is LNHDA and CDR2 SQIVND (reference sequence). This CDR3 is built from 16 residues. Written as DNA, the CDR3 is TGTGCCAGTAGTCTCCCCGGGGTCCCTAGCACAGATACGCAGTATTTT. This gives the protein CASSLPGVPSTDTQYF. The whole variable domain, filled in from reference TRBV19 and TRBJ2-3, reads DGGITQSPKYLFRKEGQNVTLSCEQNLNHDAMYWYRQDPGQGLRLIYYSQIVNDFQKGDIAEGYSVSREKKESFPLTVTSAQKNPTAFYLCASSLPGVPSTDTQYFGPGTRLTVL.

V and J are TRBV6-5 and TRBJ1-2, with 8 bases aligning to TRBD1. CDR3 size: 13 residues. V lost 5 bases to trimming and J lost 8 bases; unmatched junction nucleotides: 7. Germline CDR1 and CDR2: MNHEY and SVGAGI. The CDR3 region is CASSTWTGKGYTF. CDR3 DNA sequence: TGTGCCAGCAGTACCTGGACAGGGAAGGGCTACACCTTC.

V and J are TRBV19 and TRBJ2-7; 8 nucleotides match TRBD1. The V segment lost 5 bases and the J segment 5 bases; nucleotides outside the gene matches: 8. This CDR3 is 14 amino acids long. Germline V gene lookup returns CDR1 LNHDA and CDR2 SQIVND (reference sequence). CDR3 amino acids: CASSSRTGFDEQYF. The CDR3 DNA reads TGTGCCAGTAGTTCTAGGACAGGGTTCGACGAGCAGTACTTC.

The chain employs TRBV27 and TRBJ1-5; D is ambiguous. Per the germline V gene, CDR1 is MNHEY and CDR2 is SMNVEV (reference sequence). V was clipped by 4 bases and J by 2 bases, with 3 bases between them. The CDR3 covers 12 residues. CDR3 DNA sequence: TGTGCCAGCAGTTCCGGCAATCAGCCCCAGCATTTT. Its translation is CASSSGNQPQHF.

The gene calls are TRBV5-8 and TRBJ1-2; TRBD1 might be the D (5 bases). The CDR3 spans 15 residues. V lost 0 bases, J lost 4 bases, and 13 bases lay in between. Germline V gene sequence: CDR1 SGHTS, CDR2 YDEGEE. The CDR3 loop is CASSLGQGIPYGYTF. The CDR3 nucleotides are TGTGCCAGCAGCTTGGGCCAGGGCATACCCTATGGCTACACCTTC.

This clone was observed a single time. The chain links TRBV7-2 to TRBJ2-5; D is perhaps TRBD2 (7 bases). The CDR3 has 18 amino acids. Between the trimmed V and J ends, which lost 4 bases and 0 bases, there was a span of 21 bases. The germline gives CDR1 SGHTA, CDR2 FQGNSA. CDR3 DNA: TGTGCCAGCAGCTCCCGGGGCCGTGCGGGGGCCAACCAAGAGACCCAGTACTTC. Translated: CASSSRGRAGANQETQYF.

This clone was found once. The gene calls are TRBV5-1 and TRBJ1-1, with 10 bases fitting TRBD1. CDR1 and CDR2 (germline): SGHRS, YFSETQ. The CDR3 extends over 16 amino acids. V gave up 1 base and J gave up 3 bases; unmatched junction bases: 6. CDR3 DNA: TGCGCCAGCAGCTTGATGGGGACAGGGGAGGACACTGAAGCTTTCTTT. This translates into CASSLMGTGEDTEAFF.

The rearrangement uses TRBV4-3 and TRBJ1-2; 8 bases match TRBD1. The CDR3 totals 15 residues. With V trimmed by 3 bases and J by 3 bases, 6 bases remained unmatched. Germline lookup yields CDR1 LGHNA and CDR2 YSLEER. The CDR3 sequence: CASSQVPTGDYGYTF. CDR3 DNA sequence: TGCGCCAGCAGCCAGGTCCCGACAGGGGACTATGGCTACACCTTC.

A single count supports this clone. V and J are TRBV18 and TRBJ1-2, with a possible D match to TRBD1 (6 bases). The germline V gene has CDR1 KGHSH and CDR2 LQKENI. The V gene lost 3 bases and the J gene lost 3 bases, with 11 bases spanning the gap. The CDR3 spans 14 residues. CDR3 bases: TGTGCCAGCTCACCCCGACAGGTAGACTATGGCTACACCTTC. Its protein product is CASSPRQVDYGYTF.

This chain uses TRBV6-1 with TRBJ2-3, with D possibly TRBD2 on 5 matching bases. This CDR3 spans 13 amino acids. Trimming stripped 7 bases from V and 2 bases from J, with 10 bases between. Germline-derived CDR1 and CDR2 are MNHNS and SASEGT. CDR3 sequence (DNA): TGTGCCAGCAAGTTTCTAGCCACAGATACGCAGTATTTT. Protein sequence: CASKFLATDTQYF.